The next 8 T cell receptor beta chains were all read from a single sample in a study of T cell repertoires in cytomegalovirus infection. MiXCR, applied by TCRdb to the reads, yields one record per CDR3 protein. Of about 570,000 distinct CDR3 sequences in the sample, 40% were seen once. The antigens these receptors bind are not known. The starting material was cultured PBMCs, obtained from culture after CMV antigen stimulation. The receptors derive from a human donor in good health (CMV status not recorded). Some clones in this sample may be carry-over from other donors' samples.

The gene calls are TRBV6-2 or TRBV6-3 and TRBJ2-7; D may be TRBD1 or TRBD2 (5 bases each). V lost 7 bases to trimming and J lost 2 bases, with 15 bases between them. The CDR3 runs to 14 residues. The V gene's germline CDR1 is MNHEY and CDR2 SVGEGT. In DNA, the CDR3 is TGTGCCAGCATATGGGGACCCAACACCTACGAGCAGTACTTC. Translating gives CASIWGPNTYEQYF.

This clonotype has a handful of counts. The chain uses TRBV11-2 and TRBJ1-1, with D tentatively TRBD1 (6 bases). The CDR3 has 17 amino acids. With 1 base removed from V and 4 bases from J, the gap between germline ends came to 19 bases. Germline CDR1 SGHAT, CDR2 FQNNGV. The CDR3 spells CASSLVWGPGSGTEAFF. CDR3 nucleotides: TGTGCCAGCAGCTTAGTTTGGGGGCCCGGGTCGGGCACTGAAGCTTTCTTT. The full variable domain, in which reference TRBV11-2 and TRBJ1-1 provide the parts outside the CDR3, is EAGVAQSPRYKIIEKRQSVAFWCNPISGHATLYWYQQILGQGPKLLIQFQNNGVVDDSQLPKDRFSAERLKGVDSTLKIQPAKLEDSAVYLCASSLVWGPGSGTEAFFGQGTRLTVV.

The chain combines TRBV11-2 with TRBJ2-1, with 8 bases that match TRBD2. V shed 4 bases, J shed 5 bases, and the junction held 10 bases outside the gene matches. CDR3 length: 16 residues. Germline V gene lookup returns CDR1 SGHAT and CDR2 FQNNGV. CDR3 DNA sequence: TGTGCCAGCAGCTCGTTACGGGAGGGCCGCAACAATGAGCAGTTCTTC. Its protein is CASSSLREGRNNEQFF.

Only one count was recorded for this clonotype. The chain carries TRBV11-2 and TRBJ2-3, with D uncertain. Trimming pared 1 base from V and 2 bases from J, leaving 13 bases between. Germline CDR1 reads SGHAT; CDR2 reads FQNNGV. The CDR3 has 16 amino acids. The DNA for the CDR3 is TGTGCCAGCAGCTTAGTAGGCCCAGGCTTCACAGATACGCAGTATTTT. It yields the protein CASSLVGPGFTDTQYF.

J is TRBJ1-5 and V is TRBV2; D unclear. The CDR3 length is 14 residues. Germline CDR1 reads SNHLY; CDR2 reads FYNNEI. V lost 0 bases and J 4 bases, leaving 7 bases between the germline ends. CDR3 sequence (DNA): TGTGCCAGCAGTGAAGCGCACGAGAATCAGCCCCAGCATTTT. Amino acid sequence: CASSEAHENQPQHF.

This chain uses TRBV2 with TRBJ2-7; 9 bases agree with TRBD1. The CDR3 consists of 14 residues. The V and J ends lost 4 bases and 5 bases, in that order; junction bases with no gene match: 6. From germline, CDR1 is SNHLY and CDR2 FYNNEI. This CDR3 reads CASSAGTGTHEQYF. In nucleotides, the CDR3 is TGTGCCAGCAGTGCCGGGACAGGGACCCACGAGCAGTACTTC.

The chain employs TRBV7-2 and TRBJ2-3; weak D call: TRBD2 (6 bases). V was clipped by 5 bases and J by 6 bases, with 15 bases between them. This CDR3 spans 14 amino acids. Per the germline V gene, CDR1 is SGHTA and CDR2 is FQGNSA. CDR3 sequence (DNA): TGTGCCAGCAGCCGCCGCCTAGGAGGGGATACGCAGTATTTT. Protein product: CASSRRLGGDTQYF.

This clonotype was counted many times. The chain is built from TRBV7-2 and TRBJ1-1; maybe TRBD1 (6 bases). V was pared by 0 bases and J by 7 bases, with 12 bases between. The CDR3 loop spans 14 amino acids. Germline lookup yields CDR1 SGHTA and CDR2 FQGNSA. CDR3 coding DNA: TGTGCCAGCAGCTTAGCAGGGGGGCTCGGTGAAGCTTTCTTT. It yields the protein CASSLAGGLGEAFF.